The 11 T cell receptor beta chains below were found in one sample sequenced in a study of metastatic and nonmetastatic thyroid tumors. TCRdb used MiXCR to call clones anew from the PCR reads. Of 20,000 to 25,000 clones listed, around 20% were seen once; the top ten hold 4% to 5.5%. All patients were untreated before thyroid surgery. The sequenced sample was adjacent normal tissue. All receptors derive from a female donor with papillary thyroid cancer or a benign thyroid nodule (not recorded which). Some clones in this sample may be carry-over from other donors' samples.

In this sample, this clone turned up many times. The chain carries TRBV4-1 and TRBJ2-4; 7 bases fit TRBD1. V dropped 1 base and J dropped 4; count of bases not matched to a gene: 4. CDR1 is MGHRA, CDR2 YSYEKL, per germline. The CDR3 is 15 residues long. The CDR3 coding sequence is TGCGCCAGCAGCCAAGGACAGGGACGGAAAAACATTCAGTACTTC. It translates to CASSQGQGRKNIQYF.

This sequence joins TRBV3-1 and TRBJ2-7; TRBD1 might be the D (6 bases). Trimming shortened V by 5 bases and J by 5 bases, and 16 bases separated the two germline ends. The CDR3 loop spans 14 amino acids. Germline V CDR1 and CDR2: LGHDT, YNNKEL (reference sequence). As DNA, the CDR3 is TGTGCCAGCAGCAAAGGTAGGGGGAGCCACGAGCAGTACTTC. It encodes CASSKGRGSHEQYF.

Relative to its sample, this clone is medium-sized (0.01 to 0.1%). The rearrangement joins TRBV28 to TRBJ2-1; TRBD2 is a possible D gene (5 bases). The V gene's germline CDR1 is MDHEN and CDR2 SYDVKM. The CDR3 runs 16 residues. Deletions cut 2 bases from V and 4 bases from J, with 15 bases between. In DNA form, the CDR3 reads TGTGCCAGCAGTTTAGGGCTAGCCGAAAGGTACAATGAGCAGTTCTTC. The encoded protein is CASSLGLAERYNEQFF.

The rearrangement uses TRBV7-2 and TRBJ2-3; tentatively, D is TRBD1 (6 bases). CDR1 is SGHTA, CDR2 FQGNSA, per germline. V dropped 5 bases and J dropped 4 bases, with 13 bases sitting between them. The length of the CDR3 is 14 residues. The CDR3 nucleotides read TGTGCCAGCAGCCGAGTGGGGGCATCAGATACGCAGTATTTT. Its protein is CASSRVGASDTQYF.

The chain couples TRBV12-3 or TRBV12-4 to TRBJ1-2, with TRBD1 as a possible D gene (6 bases). This CDR3 contains 12 residues. The ends were cut back, 6 bases at V and 6 bases at J, with 11 bases in the middle. In nucleotides, the CDR3 is TGTGCCAGCAGCAGCAGGGGTGATGGCTACACCTTC. As protein: CASSSRGDGYTF.

This rearrangement joins TRBV6-2 or TRBV6-3 to TRBJ2-7; TRBD1 might be the D (6 bases). This CDR3 spans 11 amino acids. The germline gives CDR1 MNHEY, CDR2 SVGEGT. V shed 8 bases and J shed 6 bases, with 11 bases lying between them. The CDR3 DNA reads TGTGCCAGCGGTCGGACAGTCGAGCAGTACTTC. It specifies CASGRTVEQYF.

The gene calls are TRBV5-6 and TRBJ1-2, with 7 bases identical to TRBD1. J gave up 6 bases and V 2 bases, and 7 bases lay outside the gene matches. The CDR3 extends over 14 amino acids. CDR1 is SGHDT and CDR2 is YYEEEE in the germline V gene. The CDR3 sequence is CASSFGQVLDGYTF. CDR3 DNA sequence: TGTGCCAGCAGCTTTGGACAGGTTCTGGATGGCTACACCTTC.

Regarding this clone: At one boundary the junction diverges from the germline segment, which might be a read error. Other nucleotide sequences from this sample produce the same CDR3. The chain links TRBV11-2 to TRBJ2-6; weak D call: TRBD2 (7 bases). CDR1 and CDR2 (germline): SGHAT, FQNNGV. This CDR3 contains 18 residues. In DNA, the CDR3 is TGTGCCAGCAGCCTCCGACGGGGGGCGGCCGCTGGGGCCAACGTCCTTACTTTC. Protein product: CASSLRRGAAAGANVLTF.

At least ten counts were recorded for this clone. A much larger clone sits a single nucleotide away, making a read error possible. The sample has other DNA sequences that encode this CDR3 too. The CDR3 is CAWRPGNSPLHF. The CDR3 DNA is TGTGCCTGGAGACCCGGGAATTCGCCCCTCCACTTT. The rearrangement links TRBV30 to TRBJ1-6; no clear D gene. Germline V CDR1 and CDR2: GTSNPN, SVGIG (reference sequence). The length of the CDR3 is 12 residues.

In this sample, this clone turned up many times. The genes are TRBV28 and TRBJ1-2; D possibly corresponds to TRBD1 (5 bases). V gave up 4 bases and J gave up 4 bases, with 28 bases separating them. The germline gives CDR1 MDHEN, CDR2 SYDVKM. The CDR3 sequence is 19 residues long. The chain's CDR3 is CASSSHLRGSIVLLYGYTF. The CDR3, as DNA: TGTGCCAGCAGTTCTCATCTTCGGGGGTCGATAGTGTTACTCTATGGCTACACCTTC.

V gene TRBV11-2 combines with J gene TRBJ2-1, with 12 nucleotides matching TRBD1. Looked up from germline, CDR1 is SGHAT and CDR2 is FQNNGV. The CDR3 loop spans 15 amino acids. The V gene end was trimmed by 5 bases and the J gene end by 6 bases; junction bases not matched to a gene: 5. The CDR3 DNA follows: TGTGCCAGCAGCCAGGGACAGGGGGCGGGCAATGAGCAGTTCTTC. Translated, it gives CASSQGQGAGNEQFF.